The 11 T cell receptor beta chains listed next were all sequenced from one sample in a study of CD8 T cells in ankylosing spondylitis. Their target antigens are unknown. TCRdb reprocessed the 5' RACE reads via MiXCR and lists one record per CDR3 protein. The data contain around 94,000 distinct CDR3 sequences, roughly 9% of them singletons. Study findings and constraints: Seven or eight highly homologous variants made up a TCR beta motif, and this motif appeared characteristic of ankylosing spondylitis blood.

Material: blood, either unsorted or a sorted T cell fraction (not recorded which). The receptor set was obtained from a male donor with ankylosing spondylitis.

This clonotype was observed many times. The chain uses TRBV12-3 or TRBV12-4 and TRBJ1-1; TRBD1 is a possible D gene (6 bases). Trimming removed 5 bases from V and 5 bases from J, with 18 bases in between. The length of the CDR3 is 15 residues. The CDR3 region is CASSPTGGGLTEAFF. The CDR3 DNA is TGTGCCAGCAGTCCGACCGGCGGGGGGCTGACTGAAGCTTTCTTT.

This sequence joins TRBV24-1 and TRBJ2-1, with 7 bases matching TRBD2. The V gene end was trimmed by 6 bases and the J gene end by 3 bases; junction bases not matched to a gene: 4. The length of the CDR3 is 14 residues. Germline V CDR1 and CDR2: KGHDR, SFDVKD. The CDR3: CATSSLADYNEQFF. The CDR3 nucleotides are TGTGCCACCAGTTCGCTAGCGGACTACAATGAGCAGTTCTTC.

This clonotype has at least ten counts. The chain employs TRBV4-1 and TRBJ2-1, with a tentative D call TRBD2 (6 bases). CDR3 length equals 15 residues. Germline assignment: CDR1 MGHRA and CDR2 YSYEKL. The V end was cut by 6 bases, the J end by 0 bases, with 12 bases between. The CDR3 nucleotides read TGCGCCAGCAGTAGCGGAAAAAGCTCCTACAATGAGCAGTTCTTC. Translation: CASSSGKSSYNEQFF.

This clonotype was observed a handful of times. The V call is TRBV29-1, the J call TRBJ2-2; 8 bases are shared with TRBD1. V shed 7 bases, J shed 8 bases, and the junction held 9 bases outside the gene matches. The CDR3 loop spans 13 amino acids. CDR1 is SQVTM and CDR2 is ANQGSEA in the germline V gene. For the CDR3, the DNA is TGCAGCGCCGGAGACAGGGGTGGAGGGGAGCTGTTTTTT. Its protein is CSAGDRGGGELFF.

Only a few counts were recorded for this clonotype. The CDR3 DNA follows: TGTGCCAGCAGTGGGACGGGGGCCTGGACTGAAGCTTTCTTT. As protein: CASSGTGAWTEAFF. The V call is TRBV27, the J call TRBJ1-1, with a weak D call TRBD1 (6 bases). This CDR3 comprises 14 residues. CDR1 is MNHEY and CDR2 is SMNVEV in the germline V gene (reference sequence). With 5 bases removed from V and 5 bases from J, the gap between germline ends came to 15 bases.

This clonotype was picked up a small number of times. The chain employs TRBV29-1 and TRBJ1-4; D is unclear. V was trimmed by 2 bases and J by 7 bases, leaving 14 bases between them. Germline V gene sequence: CDR1 SQVTM, CDR2 ANQGSEA. CDR3 length equals 14 residues. As DNA, the CDR3 is TGCAGCGTTGAAAAGTATCGGAGGGTTGAAAAACTGTTTTTT. Translation gives CSVEKYRRVEKLFF. The whole variable domain, filled in from reference TRBV29-1 and TRBJ1-4, reads SAVISQKPSRDICQRGTSLTIQCQVDSQVTMMFWYRQQPGQSLTLIATANQGSEATYESGFVIDKFPISRPNLTFSTLTVSNMSPEDSSIYLCSVEKYRRVEKLFFGSGTQLSVL.

This clonotype was detected ten times or more. The gene calls are TRBV12-3 or TRBV12-4 and TRBJ1-1; D remains unclear. Trimming removed 6 bases at V and 5 bases at J, with 13 bases between. The CDR3 totals 13 residues. CDR3 nucleotides: TGTGCCAGCAGCGCGGCAGGACCGACTGAAGCTTTCTTT. Residues: CASSAAGPTEAFF.

This clonotype was seen a few times. This chain connects TRBV5-1 to TRBJ2-5; D is perhaps TRBD1 or TRBD2 (5 bases each). The germline gives CDR1 SGHRS, CDR2 YFSETQ. CDR3 length: 14 amino acids. Trimming shortened V by 7 bases and J by 4 bases, and 17 bases separated the two germline ends. This CDR3 reads CASGGFSWGETQYF. For the CDR3, the DNA is TGCGCCAGCGGGGGTTTCTCCTGGGGAGAGACCCAGTACTTC. The entire variable domain, with the rest obtained from reference TRBV5-1 and TRBJ2-5, is as follows: KAGVTQTPRYLIKTRGQQVTLSCSPISGHRSVSWYQQTPGQGLQFLFEYFSETQRNKGNFPGRFSGRQFSNSRSEMNVSTLELGDSALYLCASGGFSWGETQYFGPGTRLLVL.

This clonotype was detected many times. The chain has TRBV7-9 and TRBJ2-1; D is uncertain. V was cut by 1 base and J by 7 bases, with 5 bases left in between. CDR1 is SEHNR, CDR2 FQNEAQ, per germline (reference sequence). This CDR3 has 12 residues. Here the CDR3 DNA reads TGTGCCAGCAGCTTAGGGGAAAATGAGCAGTTCTTC. It codes for CASSLGENEQFF. The whole variable domain, filled in from reference TRBV7-9 and TRBJ2-1, reads DTGVSQNPRHKITKRGQNVTFRCDPISEHNRLYWYRQTLGQGPEFLTYFQNEAQLEKSRLLSDRFSAERPKGSFSTLEIQRTEQGDSAMYLCASSLGENEQFFGPGTRLTVL.

This clonotype came up a few times. V and J are TRBV3-1 and TRBJ1-1; D remains ambiguous. The V and J ends lost 0 bases and 1 base respectively, with 12 bases between them. CDR3 length equals 16 residues. CDR1 is LGHDT and CDR2 is YNNKEL in the germline V gene (reference sequence). CDR3 DNA sequence: TGTGCCAGCAGCCAAGACCCAACTTCCCGGAACACTGAAGCTTTCTTT. It is translated as CASSQDPTSRNTEAFF.

This clonotype came up many times. This chain connects TRBV20-1 to TRBJ2-1, with TRBD2 identical over 8 bases. CDR1 is DFQATT, CDR2 SNEGSKA, per germline (reference sequence). This CDR3 contains 16 residues. The J segment lost 8 bases and the V segment lost 0 bases, leaving 12 bases of the junction unmatched. CDR3 DNA sequence: TGCAGTGCTAGAGATCTAGCGGGTTCAGGAGTCGATGAGCAGTTCTTC. Translating gives CSARDLAGSGVDEQFF.